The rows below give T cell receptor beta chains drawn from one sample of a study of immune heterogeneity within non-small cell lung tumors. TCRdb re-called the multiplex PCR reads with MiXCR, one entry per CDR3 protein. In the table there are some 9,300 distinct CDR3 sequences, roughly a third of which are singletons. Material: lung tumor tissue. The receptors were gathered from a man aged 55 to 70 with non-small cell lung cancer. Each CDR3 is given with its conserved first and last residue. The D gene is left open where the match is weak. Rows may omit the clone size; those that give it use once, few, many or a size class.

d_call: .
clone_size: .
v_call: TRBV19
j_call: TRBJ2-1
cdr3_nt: TGTGCCAGTAGTATAATGGCGGTACCCAGCTCCTACAATGAGCAGTTCTTC
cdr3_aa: CASSIMAVPSSYNEQFF

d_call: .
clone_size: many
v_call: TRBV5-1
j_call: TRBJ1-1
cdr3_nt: TGCGCCAGCAGCTTGACAGGGTATGGGACTGAAGCTTTCTTT
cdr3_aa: CASSLTGYGTEAFF

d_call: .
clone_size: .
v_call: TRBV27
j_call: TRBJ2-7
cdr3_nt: TGTGCCAGCAGTTCCGGCCCAGACAGGTTCTCCTACGAGCAGTACTTC
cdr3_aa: CASSSGPDRFSYEQYF

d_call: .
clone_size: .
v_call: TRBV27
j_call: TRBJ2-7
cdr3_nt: TGTGCCAGCAGTTACAACTACGAGCAGTACTTC
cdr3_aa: CASSYNYEQYF

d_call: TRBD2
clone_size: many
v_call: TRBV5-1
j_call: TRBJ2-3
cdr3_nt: TGCGCCAGCAGCTTGTACGGGAGCCGAACTAGCGTCGTGACAGATACGCAGTATTTT
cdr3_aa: CASSLYGSRTSVVTDTQYF

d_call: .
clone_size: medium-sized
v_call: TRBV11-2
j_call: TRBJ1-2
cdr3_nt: TGTGCCAGCAGCTTAGACAGTAACTATGGCTACACCTTC
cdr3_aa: CASSLDSNYGYTF

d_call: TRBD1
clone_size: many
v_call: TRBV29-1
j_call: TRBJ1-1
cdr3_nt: TGCAGCGCACGCCCCGGGACAGGGAACACTGAAGCTTTCTTT
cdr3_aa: CSARPGTGNTEAFF

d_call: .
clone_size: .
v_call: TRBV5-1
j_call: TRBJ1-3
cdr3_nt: TGCGCCAGCAGCTTAAGGGGGGACGACGGGGCTGGAAACACCATATATTTT
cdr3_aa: CASSLRGDDGAGNTIYF

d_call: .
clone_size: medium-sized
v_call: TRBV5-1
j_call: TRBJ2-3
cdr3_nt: TGCGCCAGCAGCTTTTACCTGACCGGGACATCGGTCCCAGATACGCAGTATTTT
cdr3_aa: CASSFYLTGTSVPDTQYF

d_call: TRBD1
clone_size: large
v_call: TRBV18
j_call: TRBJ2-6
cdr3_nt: TGTGCCAGCTCAGCCAAGATGGGACAGGGTTTGGCTCTCTCTGGGGCCAACGTCCTGACTTTC
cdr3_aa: CASSAKMGQGLALSGANVLTF

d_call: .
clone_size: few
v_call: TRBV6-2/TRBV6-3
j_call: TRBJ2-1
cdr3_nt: TGTGCCAGCAGTTACTCTATCCAGGGCGATGAGCAGTTCTTC
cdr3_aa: CASSYSIQGDEQFF

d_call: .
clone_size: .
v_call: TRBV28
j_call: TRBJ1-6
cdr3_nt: TGTGCCAGCACTCCCGGGACCCCTCCACCCCTCCACTTT
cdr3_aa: CASTPGTPPPLHF

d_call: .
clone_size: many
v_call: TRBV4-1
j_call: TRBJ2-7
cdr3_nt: TGCGCCAGCAGCCAAGGCAGGGGAGGGTCCTACGAGCAGTACTTC
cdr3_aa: CASSQGRGGSYEQYF

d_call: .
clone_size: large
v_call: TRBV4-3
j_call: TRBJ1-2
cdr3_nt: TGCGCCAGCAGCCAAGCTGGACAGCTGAACTATGGCTACACCTTC
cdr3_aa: CASSQAGQLNYGYTF

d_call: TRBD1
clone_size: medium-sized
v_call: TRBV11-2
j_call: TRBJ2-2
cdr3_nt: TGTGCCAGCAGCCGAGACAGGGTGTACGGGGAGCTGTTTTTT
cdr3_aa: CASSRDRVYGELFF

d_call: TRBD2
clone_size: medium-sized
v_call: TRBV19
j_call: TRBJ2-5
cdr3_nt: TGTGCCAGTAGTAGGACTAGCGGGAGCCAAGAGACCCAGTACTTC
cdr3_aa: CASSRTSGSQETQYF

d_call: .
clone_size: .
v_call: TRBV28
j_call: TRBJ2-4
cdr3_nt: TGTGCCAGCAGTTTATTCACGGTGGTCCTAGCCAAAAACATTCAGTACTTC
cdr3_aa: CASSLFTVVLAKNIQYF

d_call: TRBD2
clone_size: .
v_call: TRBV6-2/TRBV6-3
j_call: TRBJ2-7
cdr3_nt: TGTGCCAGCAGGCCCCGGACTAGCGGGACCTACGAGCAGTACTTC
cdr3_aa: CASRPRTSGTYEQYF

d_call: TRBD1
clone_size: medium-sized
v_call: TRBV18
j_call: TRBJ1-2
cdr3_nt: TGTGCCAGCTCACCAGTGAGCGACAGGGGGTCCTATGGCTACACCTTC
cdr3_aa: CASSPVSDRGSYGYTF

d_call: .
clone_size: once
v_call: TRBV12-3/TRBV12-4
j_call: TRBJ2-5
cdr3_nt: TGTGCCAGCGCTACTAAGGGACCAGTCAAAAAAGAGACCCAGTACTTC
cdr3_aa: CASATKGPVKKETQYF

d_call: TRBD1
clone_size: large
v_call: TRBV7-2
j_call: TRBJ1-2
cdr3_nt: TGTGCCAGCAGCTTAGAGTTTAGGGGGCGCGGCGGCTACACCTTC
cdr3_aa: CASSLEFRGRGGYTF

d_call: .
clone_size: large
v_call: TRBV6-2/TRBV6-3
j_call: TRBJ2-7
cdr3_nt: TGTGCCAGCAGTTATTGGGCAGCCTACGAGCAGTACTTC
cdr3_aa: CASSYWAAYEQYF

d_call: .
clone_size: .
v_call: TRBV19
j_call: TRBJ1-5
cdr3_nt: TGTGCCAGCAGCCAAGATCCCGGTCAGCCCCAGCATTTT
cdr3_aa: CASSQDPGQPQHF

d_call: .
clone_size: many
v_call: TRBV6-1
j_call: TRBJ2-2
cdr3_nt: TGTGCCAGCAGACTAGCCTCAACCGGGGAGCTGTTTTTT
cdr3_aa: CASRLASTGELFF

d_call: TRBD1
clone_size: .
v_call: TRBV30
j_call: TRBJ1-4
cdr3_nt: TGTGCCTGGAGTGTCGGGACAGGGGCGGGTGAAAAACTGTTTTTT
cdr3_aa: CAWSVGTGAGEKLFF

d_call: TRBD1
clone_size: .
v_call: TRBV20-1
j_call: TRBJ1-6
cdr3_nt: TGCAGTGCTACCGGGACAGTAAATTCACCCCTCCACTTT
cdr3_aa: CSATGTVNSPLHF

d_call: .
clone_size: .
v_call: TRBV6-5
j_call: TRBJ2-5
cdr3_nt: TGTGCCAGCAGTTACTGGGGTCGGGTCCTCCCGGAGACCCAGTACTTC
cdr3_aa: CASSYWGRVLPETQYF

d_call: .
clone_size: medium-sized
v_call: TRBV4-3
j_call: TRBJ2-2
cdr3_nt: TGCGCCAGCAGTCGCGATGGACTTCTTGGCGTGTCCGGGGAGCTGTTTTTT
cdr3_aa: CASSRDGLLGVSGELFF

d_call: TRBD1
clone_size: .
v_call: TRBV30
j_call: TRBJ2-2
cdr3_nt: TGTGCCTGGAGGGGGACAGGGGCGAAGTTTTTT
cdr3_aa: CAWRGTGAKFF

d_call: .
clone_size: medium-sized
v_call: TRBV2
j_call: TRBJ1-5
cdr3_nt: TGTGCCAGCAGTGAAACAGGGCCCCCCCATCAGCCCCAGCATTTT
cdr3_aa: CASSETGPPHQPQHF

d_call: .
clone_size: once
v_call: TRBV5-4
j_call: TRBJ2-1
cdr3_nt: TGTGCCAGCAGCTTAGAATACAATGAGCAGTTCTTC
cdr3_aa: CASSLEYNEQFF

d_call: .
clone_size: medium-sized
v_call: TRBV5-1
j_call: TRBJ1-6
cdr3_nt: TGCGCCAGCAGCGAAACACCGAATTCACCCCTCCACTTT
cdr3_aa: CASSETPNSPLHF

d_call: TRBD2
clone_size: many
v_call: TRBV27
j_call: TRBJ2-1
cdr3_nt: TGTGCCAGCAGACTCGGGACTAGCGGGTTCGATGAGCAGTTCTTC
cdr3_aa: CASRLGTSGFDEQFF

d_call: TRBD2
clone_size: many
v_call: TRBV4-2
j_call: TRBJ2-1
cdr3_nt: TGTGCCAGCAGCCAGGGTAGCGGGAGATCCAATGAGCAGTTCTTC
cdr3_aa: CASSQGSGRSNEQFF

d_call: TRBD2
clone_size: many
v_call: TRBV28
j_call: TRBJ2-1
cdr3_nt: TGTGCCAGCAGTATAACCGGGACTAGCGGGAGGGCCAATGAGCAGTTCTTC
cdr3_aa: CASSITGTSGRANEQFF

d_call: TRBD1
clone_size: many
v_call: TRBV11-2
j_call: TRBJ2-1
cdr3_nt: TGTGCCAGCAGCACGAGACAGGGGGCAGGGAATGAGCAGTTCTTC
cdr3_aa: CASSTRQGAGNEQFF

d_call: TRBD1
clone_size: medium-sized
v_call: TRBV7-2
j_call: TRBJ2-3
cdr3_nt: TGTGCCAGCAGCTTAAGGCGCCGGGACAGGTACACAGATACGCAGTATTTT
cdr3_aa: CASSLRRRDRYTDTQYF

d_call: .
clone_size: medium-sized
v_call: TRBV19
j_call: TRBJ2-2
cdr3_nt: TGTGCCAGTACCGTCCAGGGAGGGGGAGCTTCTTCCGGGGAGCTGTTTTTT
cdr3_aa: CASTVQGGGASSGELFF

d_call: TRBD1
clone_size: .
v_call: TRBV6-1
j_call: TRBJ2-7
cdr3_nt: TGTGCCAGCGGGGGACAGGGGGCGTACGAGCAGTACTTC
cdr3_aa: CASGGQGAYEQYF

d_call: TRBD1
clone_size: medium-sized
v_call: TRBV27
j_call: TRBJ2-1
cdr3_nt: TGTGCCAGCAGTTTAGACAGGGGGCGAAATGAGCAGTTCTTC
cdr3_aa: CASSLDRGRNEQFF

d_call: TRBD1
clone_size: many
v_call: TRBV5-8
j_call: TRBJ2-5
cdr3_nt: TGTGCCAGCGTAAACAGGGGCCATGGAAGGACCCAGTACTTC
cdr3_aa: CASVNRGHGRTQYF